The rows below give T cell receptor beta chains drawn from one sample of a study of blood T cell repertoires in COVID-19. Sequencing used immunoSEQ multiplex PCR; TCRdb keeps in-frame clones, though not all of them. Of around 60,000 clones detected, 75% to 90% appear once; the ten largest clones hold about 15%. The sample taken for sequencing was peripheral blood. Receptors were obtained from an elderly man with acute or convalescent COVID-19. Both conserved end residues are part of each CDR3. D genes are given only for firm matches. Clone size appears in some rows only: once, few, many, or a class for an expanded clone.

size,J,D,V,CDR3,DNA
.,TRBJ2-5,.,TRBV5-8,CASSPGAGAWEETQYF,TGTGCCAGCAGCCCGGGGGCGGGGGCCTGGGAAGAGACCCAGTACTTC
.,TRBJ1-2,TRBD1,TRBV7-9,CASSLATHRGPDTF,TGTGCCAGCAGCTTAGCAACCCACAGGGGGCCGGACACCTTC
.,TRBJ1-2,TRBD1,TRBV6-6,CASSQDRNYGYTF,TGTGCCAGCAGCCAGGACAGGAACTATGGCTACACCTTC
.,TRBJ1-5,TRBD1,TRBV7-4,CASSLDDRDRVYNQPQHF,TGTGCCAGCAGCTTAGATGACAGGGACAGGGTTTACAATCAGCCCCAGCATTTT
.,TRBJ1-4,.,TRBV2,CASSVRVQNEKLFF,TGTGCCAGCAGTGTGAGGGTTCAAAATGAAAAACTGTTTTTT
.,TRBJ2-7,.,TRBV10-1,CASRCNEQYF,TGCGCCAGCAGATGTAACGAGCAGTACTTC
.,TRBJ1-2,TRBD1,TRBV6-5,CASSYSPGQSNYGYTF,TGTGCCAGCAGTTACTCGCCGGGACAGTCTAACTATGGCTACACCTTC
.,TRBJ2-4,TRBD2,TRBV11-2,CASSLRRESGEDKNIQYF,TGTGCCAGCAGCTTAAGGAGGGAAAGCGGGGAGGACAAAAACATTCAGTACTTC
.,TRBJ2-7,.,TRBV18,CASSPNGQTAYEQYF,TGTGCCAGCTCCCCTAATGGACAGACGGCCTACGAGCAGTACTTC
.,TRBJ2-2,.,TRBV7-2,CASSLELPGTGELFF,TGTGCCAGCAGCTTAGAGTTGCCAGGAACCGGGGAGCTGTTTTTT
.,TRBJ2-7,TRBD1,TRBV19,CASSTPGQTYEQYF,TGTGCCAGTAGTACTCCGGGACAGACCTACGAGCAGTACTTC
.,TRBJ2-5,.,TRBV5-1,CASMGHPLETQYF,TGCGCCAGCATGGGACATCCCCTAGAGACCCAGTACTTC
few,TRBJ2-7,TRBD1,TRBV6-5,CASSYGDRAGEQYF,TGTGCCAGCAGTTACGGGGACAGGGCGGGCGAGCAGTACTTC
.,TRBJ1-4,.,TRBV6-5,CASSYDSPNEKLFF,TGTGCCAGCAGTTACGACAGTCCTAATGAAAAACTGTTTTTT
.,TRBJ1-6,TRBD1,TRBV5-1,CASSANRDRGNSPLHF,TGCGCCAGCAGCGCCAACCGGGACAGGGGGAATTCACCCCTCCACTTT
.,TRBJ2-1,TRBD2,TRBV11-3,CASSAKTSGPNEQFF,TGTGCCAGCAGCGCTAAGACTAGCGGCCCCAATGAGCAGTTCTTC
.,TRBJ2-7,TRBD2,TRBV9,CASSVNRLAGATYEQYF,TGTGCCAGCAGCGTAAATAGACTAGCGGGGGCCACCTACGAGCAGTACTTC
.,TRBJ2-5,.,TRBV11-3,CASSLLEGETQYF,TGTGCCAGCAGCTTACTGGAGGGGGAGACCCAGTACTTC
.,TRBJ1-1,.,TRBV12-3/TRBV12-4,CASSLRTEAFF,TGTGCCAGCAGTTTGAGGACTGAAGCTTTCTTT
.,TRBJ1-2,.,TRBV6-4,CASSDSGSGYGYTF,TGTGCCAGCAGTGACTCGGGCAGCGGCTATGGCTACACCTTC
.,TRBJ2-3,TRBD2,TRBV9,CASSVGLAGGRTDTQYF,TGTGCCAGCAGCGTAGGCTTAGCGGGGGGTCGCACAGATACGCAGTATTTT
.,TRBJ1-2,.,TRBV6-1,CASSENRGGYGYTF,TGTGCCAGCAGTGAGAATAGGGGGGGCTATGGCTACACCTTC
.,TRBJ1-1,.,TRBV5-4,CASSLVGQGGDLGAFF,TGTGCCAGCAGCTTGGTAGGGCAGGGAGGCGACCTGGGAGCTTTCTTT
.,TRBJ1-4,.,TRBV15,CATRMGRGGEKLFF,TGTGCCACCAGGATGGGCAGGGGTGGTGAAAAACTGTTTTTT